This is a list of T cell receptor beta chains from one sample in a study of T cell repertoires in cytomegalovirus infection. TCRdb processed the reads anew with MiXCR; each CDR3 protein has one entry. The repertoire has about 530,000 distinct CDR3 sequences, around a quarter of them found once; the top ten carry approximately 13%. Sample: PBMCs. The receptors stem from a human donor in good health (CMV status not recorded). Some clones in this sample may be carry-over from other donors' samples. The CDR3 runs from the conserved cysteine through the conserved F or W. Fields, in order: D gene, J gene, V gene, clone size, CDR3 DNA, CDR3 protein. D genes are given only for firm matches. Clone size is given for some rows only: seen once, a few or many times, or a class if the clone is expanded.

d_call: NA; j_call: TRBJ1-1; v_call: TRBV7-8; clone_size: many; cdr3_nt: TGTGCCAGCGGAAGGGGACTTGAAGCTTTCTTT; cdr3_aa: CASGRGLEAFF
d_call: TRBD1; j_call: TRBJ1-4; v_call: TRBV29-1; clone_size: NA; cdr3_nt: TGCAGCGTCGGACAGGGGCGAACTAATGAAAAACTGTTTTTT; cdr3_aa: CSVGQGRTNEKLFF
d_call: NA; j_call: TRBJ2-7; v_call: TRBV6-2/TRBV6-3; clone_size: few; cdr3_nt: TGTGCCAGCACCGCGGGGAAAGCGGGTCGCGACGAGCAGTACTTC; cdr3_aa: CASTAGKAGRDEQYF
d_call: NA; j_call: TRBJ2-1; v_call: TRBV12-5; clone_size: NA; cdr3_nt: TGTGCTAGTGGTTTTCCCACCAGGGCAGTTTATGAGCAGTTCTTC; cdr3_aa: CASGFPTRAVYEQFF
d_call: TRBD1; j_call: TRBJ2-7; v_call: TRBV19; clone_size: few; cdr3_nt: TGTGCCAGTAGTATCCCCGGGACAGGGGTCCACGAGCAGTACTTC; cdr3_aa: CASSIPGTGVHEQYF
d_call: NA; j_call: TRBJ2-1; v_call: TRBV4-2; clone_size: few; cdr3_nt: TGTGCCAGCAGCTCCCAGTGGGAGCCCTACAATGAGCAGTTCTTC; cdr3_aa: CASSSQWEPYNEQFF
d_call: NA; j_call: TRBJ2-1; v_call: TRBV20-1; clone_size: NA; cdr3_nt: TGCAGTGCTAGAGATACCCCCGGGAAGAGTCTTCATGAGCAGTTCTTC; cdr3_aa: CSARDTPGKSLHEQFF
d_call: NA; j_call: TRBJ2-2; v_call: TRBV25-1; clone_size: NA; cdr3_nt: TGTGCCAGCAGTGAATTTGGTTTTACCGGGGAGCTGTTTTTT; cdr3_aa: CASSEFGFTGELFF
d_call: NA; j_call: TRBJ2-7; v_call: TRBV6-4; clone_size: NA; cdr3_nt: TGTGCCAGCAGTGAGGCAGCATCCTACGAGCAGTACTTC; cdr3_aa: CASSEAASYEQYF
d_call: NA; j_call: TRBJ1-2; v_call: TRBV5-4; clone_size: few; cdr3_nt: TGTGCCAGCAGCTTGAACGAGATGGGGGGGGCTGGAGGCTACACCTTC; cdr3_aa: CASSLNEMGGAGGYTF
d_call: TRBD1; j_call: TRBJ1-6; v_call: TRBV5-8; clone_size: few; cdr3_nt: TGTGCCAGCAGCTCCCTACAGGGGGCTACTAATTCACCCCTCCACTTT; cdr3_aa: CASSSLQGATNSPLHF
d_call: TRBD2; j_call: TRBJ2-2; v_call: TRBV12-3/TRBV12-4; clone_size: few; cdr3_nt: TGTGCCAGCAAGACTAGCGGGAGGGCCCACACCGGGGAGCTGTTTTTT; cdr3_aa: CASKTSGRAHTGELFF
d_call: NA; j_call: TRBJ2-1; v_call: TRBV28; clone_size: NA; cdr3_nt: TGTGCCAGCAGAGGCAGACCGAACAATGAGCAGTTCTTC; cdr3_aa: CASRGRPNNEQFF
d_call: NA; j_call: TRBJ1-5; v_call: TRBV28; clone_size: once; cdr3_nt: TGTGCCAGCAGTGACAAAAACAGGGATAGCAATCAGCCCCAGCATTTT; cdr3_aa: CASSDKNRDSNQPQHF
d_call: TRBD2; j_call: TRBJ2-2; v_call: TRBV2; clone_size: NA; cdr3_nt: TGTGCCAGCAGTGAAAGACTAGCGGGAGCGATGGCCGGGGAGCTGTTTTTT; cdr3_aa: CASSERLAGAMAGELFF
d_call: TRBD2; j_call: TRBJ2-7; v_call: TRBV6-2/TRBV6-3; clone_size: few; cdr3_nt: TGTGCCAGCAGTTACGGACTAGCGGGGATATACGAGCAGTACTTC; cdr3_aa: CASSYGLAGIYEQYF
d_call: NA; j_call: TRBJ1-1; v_call: TRBV5-6; clone_size: NA; cdr3_nt: TGTGCCAGCAGCTTGGCATCGGGGAACACTGAAGCTTTCTTT; cdr3_aa: CASSLASGNTEAFF
d_call: NA; j_call: TRBJ2-1; v_call: TRBV11-2; clone_size: few; cdr3_nt: TGTGCCAGCAGCTTAGTTGGCGGAGAATTCCACAATGAGCAGTTCTTC; cdr3_aa: CASSLVGGEFHNEQFF
d_call: TRBD1; j_call: TRBJ1-6; v_call: TRBV20-1; clone_size: NA; cdr3_nt: TGCAGTGCGAGACAGGGAGGTCCTAATTCACCCCTCCACTTT; cdr3_aa: CSARQGGPNSPLHF
d_call: NA; j_call: TRBJ2-1; v_call: TRBV6-2/TRBV6-3; clone_size: few; cdr3_nt: TGTGCCAGCAGTTACAGTGGCTCCTACAATGAGCAGTTCTTC; cdr3_aa: CASSYSGSYNEQFF
d_call: NA; j_call: TRBJ2-1; v_call: TRBV6-2/TRBV6-3; clone_size: few; cdr3_nt: TGTGCCAGCTTTTACGGCCTGGGGGAGCAGTTCTTC; cdr3_aa: CASFYGLGEQFF
d_call: NA; j_call: TRBJ1-1; v_call: TRBV28; clone_size: NA; cdr3_nt: TGTGCCAGCAGTTTAGTAGGGGGAGTTACGGCTTTCTTT; cdr3_aa: CASSLVGGVTAFF
d_call: NA; j_call: TRBJ2-1; v_call: TRBV7-2; clone_size: few; cdr3_nt: TGTGCCAGCAGTGCCCCCTGGCCGCGTAGATACAATGAGCAGTTCTTC; cdr3_aa: CASSAPWPRRYNEQFF
d_call: NA; j_call: TRBJ1-2; v_call: TRBV7-9; clone_size: NA; cdr3_nt: TGTGCCAGCAGCCTCCGGGAAAGCGATGGCTACACCTTC; cdr3_aa: CASSLRESDGYTF
d_call: TRBD1; j_call: TRBJ1-1; v_call: TRBV15; clone_size: NA; cdr3_nt: TGTGCCACCAGCAGGGACAGGGTTATGACCACTGAAGCTTTCTTT; cdr3_aa: CATSRDRVMTTEAFF
d_call: NA; j_call: TRBJ1-5; v_call: TRBV7-8; clone_size: NA; cdr3_nt: TGTGCCAGCAGCCCAAAACGGACCGGGGCCCAGCATTTT; cdr3_aa: CASSPKRTGAQHF
d_call: TRBD1; j_call: TRBJ2-1; v_call: TRBV10-3; clone_size: few; cdr3_nt: TGTGCCATCAGTGACGCGAGAGGACAGGGTTCCTACAATGAGCAGTTCTTC; cdr3_aa: CAISDARGQGSYNEQFF
d_call: NA; j_call: TRBJ2-6; v_call: TRBV7-2; clone_size: NA; cdr3_nt: TGTGCCAGCAGCTTATTTCCCCAGGGGCCCTCTGGGGCCAACGTCCTGACTTTC; cdr3_aa: CASSLFPQGPSGANVLTF
d_call: TRBD1; j_call: TRBJ2-5; v_call: TRBV19; clone_size: few; cdr3_nt: TGTGCCAGTACCCCGGACAGGGGCTCCCATTGGGCCCAGTACTTC; cdr3_aa: CASTPDRGSHWAQYF
d_call: NA; j_call: TRBJ2-1; v_call: TRBV11-3; clone_size: few; cdr3_nt: TGTGCCAGCAGCGTCATAGGGGTAGCGGATGAGCAGTTCTTC; cdr3_aa: CASSVIGVADEQFF
d_call: NA; j_call: TRBJ2-5; v_call: TRBV12-3/TRBV12-4; clone_size: NA; cdr3_nt: TGTGCCAGCAGCCCCAATTGGGGAGGGGGTCGGGAGACCCAGTACTTC; cdr3_aa: CASSPNWGGGRETQYF
d_call: NA; j_call: TRBJ1-4; v_call: TRBV6-2/TRBV6-3; clone_size: few; cdr3_nt: TGTGCCAGCACGTCAGCGGCTAGCCCTAATGAAAAACTGTTTTTT; cdr3_aa: CASTSAASPNEKLFF
d_call: TRBD1; j_call: TRBJ2-7; v_call: TRBV10-3; clone_size: NA; cdr3_nt: TGTGCCATCAGTGACCGGGACAGGTCCCTCGAGCAGTACTTC; cdr3_aa: CAISDRDRSLEQYF
d_call: TRBD1; j_call: TRBJ1-6; v_call: TRBV7-6; clone_size: few; cdr3_nt: TGTGCCAGCAGCTTAAGGGCACCGGGACAGGGTGATTCACCCCTCCACTTT; cdr3_aa: CASSLRAPGQGDSPLHF
d_call: TRBD1; j_call: TRBJ2-2; v_call: TRBV19; clone_size: NA; cdr3_nt: TGTGCCAGCAGGGGGATAATAGGGGAGCTGTTTTTT; cdr3_aa: CASRGIIGELFF
d_call: NA; j_call: TRBJ2-5; v_call: TRBV6-5; clone_size: NA; cdr3_nt: TGTGCCAGCAGTTACTCGAGGGAGACCCAGTACTTC; cdr3_aa: CASSYSRETQYF
d_call: NA; j_call: TRBJ1-5; v_call: TRBV7-2; clone_size: few; cdr3_nt: TGTGCCAGCAGCTCACATCGAGGGCAGCCCCAGCATTTT; cdr3_aa: CASSSHRGQPQHF
d_call: NA; j_call: TRBJ2-2; v_call: TRBV19; clone_size: NA; cdr3_nt: TGTGCCAGTAGTAACCGACTCTCCCGGGAGCTGTTTTTT; cdr3_aa: CASSNRLSRELFF
d_call: NA; j_call: TRBJ2-1; v_call: TRBV6-6; clone_size: few; cdr3_nt: TGTGCCAGCGTCCGGGACTCGTCCTACAATGAGCAGTTCTTC; cdr3_aa: CASVRDSSYNEQFF
d_call: TRBD1; j_call: TRBJ1-1; v_call: TRBV29-1; clone_size: NA; cdr3_nt: TGCAGCGTTGAAGGGACAGGGAACACTGAAGCTTTCTTT; cdr3_aa: CSVEGTGNTEAFF
d_call: TRBD2; j_call: TRBJ2-1; v_call: TRBV6-2/TRBV6-3; clone_size: NA; cdr3_nt: TGTGCCAGCAGTGGGACTAGCGGGAGGCGGGACAATGAGCAGTTCTTC; cdr3_aa: CASSGTSGRRDNEQFF
d_call: NA; j_call: TRBJ2-6; v_call: TRBV7-3; clone_size: many; cdr3_nt: TGTGCCAGCAGGGGTACCGGGGCCAACGTCCTGACTTTC; cdr3_aa: CASRGTGANVLTF
d_call: TRBD1; j_call: TRBJ2-5; v_call: TRBV12-3/TRBV12-4; clone_size: many; cdr3_nt: TGTGCCAGCATTGACAGGGGGAACTCAGAGACCCAGTACTTC; cdr3_aa: CASIDRGNSETQYF
d_call: NA; j_call: TRBJ1-4; v_call: TRBV7-2; clone_size: NA; cdr3_nt: TGTGCCAGCAGCTTAGTTGGGGCGCCGAATGAAAAACTGTTTTTT; cdr3_aa: CASSLVGAPNEKLFF
d_call: NA; j_call: TRBJ2-1; v_call: TRBV12-3/TRBV12-4; clone_size: NA; cdr3_nt: TGTGCCAGCAGTTTTCACGGAAGCAATGAGCAGTTCTTC; cdr3_aa: CASSFHGSNEQFF
d_call: NA; j_call: TRBJ1-1; v_call: TRBV7-2; clone_size: many; cdr3_nt: TGTGCCAGCAGCTGGCGGTCGGCGACTGAAGCTTTCTTT; cdr3_aa: CASSWRSATEAFF
d_call: TRBD1; j_call: TRBJ2-5; v_call: TRBV28; clone_size: NA; cdr3_nt: TGTGCCAGCAGCCCCCAATACAGGGGCGACCAAGAGACCCAGTACTTC; cdr3_aa: CASSPQYRGDQETQYF
d_call: TRBD2; j_call: TRBJ2-1; v_call: TRBV7-9; clone_size: few; cdr3_nt: TGTGCCAGCAGCTTAGCCACCGGGACTAGCGGGAGGGCCTACAATGAGCAGTTCTTC; cdr3_aa: CASSLATGTSGRAYNEQFF
d_call: TRBD1; j_call: TRBJ1-2; v_call: TRBV27; clone_size: few; cdr3_nt: TGTGCCAGCAGCGTTGCGGCTAGGGGGCTCTATGGCTACACCTTC; cdr3_aa: CASSVAARGLYGYTF
d_call: NA; j_call: TRBJ2-4; v_call: TRBV6-2/TRBV6-3; clone_size: NA; cdr3_nt: TGTGCCAGCAGTTACTTCGCTGCGGGATACAAAAACATTCAGTACTTC; cdr3_aa: CASSYFAAGYKNIQYF
d_call: TRBD2; j_call: TRBJ2-5; v_call: TRBV12-3/TRBV12-4; clone_size: NA; cdr3_nt: TGTGCCAGCAGCCCGGGACTAGCGAGGACCCAGTACTTC; cdr3_aa: CASSPGLARTQYF
d_call: NA; j_call: TRBJ1-2; v_call: TRBV7-4; clone_size: NA; cdr3_nt: TGTGCCAGCAGCTTAGAAAAGGGGGGATTTGGCTACACCTTC; cdr3_aa: CASSLEKGGFGYTF
d_call: NA; j_call: TRBJ1-3; v_call: TRBV27; clone_size: few; cdr3_nt: TGTGCCAGCCGCGGGGCAGTCTCTGGAAACACCATATATTTT; cdr3_aa: CASRGAVSGNTIYF
d_call: TRBD2; j_call: TRBJ2-3; v_call: TRBV14; clone_size: NA; cdr3_nt: TGTGCCAGCAGCCAAGGTGCGGGAGGAGGTGCAGATACGCAGTATTTT; cdr3_aa: CASSQGAGGGADTQYF
d_call: TRBD1; j_call: TRBJ2-5; v_call: TRBV7-6; clone_size: NA; cdr3_nt: TGTGCCAGCACCGGACAGGGAGCGCCGGAGACCCAGTACTTC; cdr3_aa: CASTGQGAPETQYF